This T cell receptor beta chain stems from a study of regulatory T cells in long-lasting Graves disease. Time point of the sample: newly diagnosed GD, antithyroid drugs for less than 3 months. PBMC-extracted RNA yielded the TCR library. This clonotype was seen repeatedly, ten times or more. The CDR3 extends over 12 amino acids. Trimming took 5 bases from V and 8 from J, leaving 12 bases between them. CDR1 is MDHEN and CDR2 is SYDVKM in the germline V gene. Researchers made TCR beta libraries by using iRepertoire HTBI primers and running Arm-PCR on CDR3 regions. TCRdb recomputed calls from the multiplex PCR reads with MiXCR, one row per CDR3 protein. The top ten clones hold 10% to 15% of a sample with 450,000 to 500,000 distinct CDR3 sequences, around 15% of them seen once. This same sample was also taken into another study, of T cells in Graves' hyperthyroidism and ophthalmopathy.

The chain is built from TRBV28 and TRBJ1-2, with D perhaps matching TRBD1 (6 bases). This material consisted of peripheral blood mononuclear cells (PBMCs), taken at new diagnosis, from a patient treated with antithyroid drugs. This sequence originates from a man in his forties with Graves disease. CDR3 residues: CASSGQRHGYTF. The CDR3 coding sequence is TGTGCCAGCAGTGGACAGAGACACGGCTACACCTTC.